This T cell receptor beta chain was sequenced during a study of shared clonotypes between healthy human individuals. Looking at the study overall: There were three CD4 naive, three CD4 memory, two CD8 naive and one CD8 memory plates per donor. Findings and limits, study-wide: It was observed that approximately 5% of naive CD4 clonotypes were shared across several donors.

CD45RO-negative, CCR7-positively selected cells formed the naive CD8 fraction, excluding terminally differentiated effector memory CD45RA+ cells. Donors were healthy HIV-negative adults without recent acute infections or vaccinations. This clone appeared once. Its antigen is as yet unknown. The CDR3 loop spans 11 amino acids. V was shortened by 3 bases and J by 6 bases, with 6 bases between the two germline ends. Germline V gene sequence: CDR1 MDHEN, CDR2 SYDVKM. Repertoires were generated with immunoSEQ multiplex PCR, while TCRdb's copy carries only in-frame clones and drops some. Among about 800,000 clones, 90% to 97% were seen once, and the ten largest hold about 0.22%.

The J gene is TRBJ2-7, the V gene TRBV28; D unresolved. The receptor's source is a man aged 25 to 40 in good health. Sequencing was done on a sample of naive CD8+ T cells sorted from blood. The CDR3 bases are TGTGCCAGCAGTTTTAAGGGCGAGCAGTACTTC. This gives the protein CASSFKGEQYF.